This T cell receptor beta chain stems from a study of cytomegalovirus exposure and HLA in healthy donors. J was trimmed by 5 bases and V by 6 bases; bases with no gene match: 12. CDR3 size: 15 residues. Germline V gene data show CDR1 as PRHDT and CDR2 as FYEKMQ (reference sequence). The PCR contained 60 Vbeta and 13 Jbeta primers. The protocol was immunoSEQ multiplex PCR, while the TCRdb copy is restricted to in-frame clones and leaves out a portion. The data hold approximately 150,000 clones, with 75% to 90% observed a single time. The chain employs TRBV13 and TRBJ2-5; 7 bases map to TRBD2. The receptor was derived from a woman aged 30 to 39 in good health and CMV-seronegative. Material: PBMCs. The CDR3 loop is CASSSEGREGETQYF. CDR3 bases: TGTGCCAGCAGTTCCGAGGGGAGGGAGGGGGAGACCCAGTACTTC.